This note documents a single T cell receptor beta chain sequence. The data were taken from a study of cytomegalovirus exposure and HLA in healthy donors. The study ran its PCR with 60 Vbeta and 13 Jbeta primers. Clones were read by immunoSEQ multiplex PCR, and TCRdb kept only the in-frame ones, dropping some. Its clone listing holds more than 95,000 clones. The CDR3 is 15 amino acids. The ends lost 6 bases at V and 0 bases at J; junction bases unmatched: 8. Germline lookup yields CDR1 MGHDK and CDR2 SYGVNS. Sequencing was carried out using PBMCs. The chain employs TRBV25-1 and TRBJ2-7; 7 nucleotides line up with TRBD1. This clonotype was sampled from a man between 18 and 35 years old in good health and CMV-seronegative. CDR3 bases: TGTGCCAGCAGACCGACAGGGCTACGCTCCTACGAGCAGTACTTC. It yields the protein CASRPTGLRSYEQYF.